Below are 17 T cell receptor beta chains sequenced from a single sample in a study of long-term antiretroviral therapy in people with HIV. This was the immunoSEQ v3.0 assay at survey level. Data came from immunoSEQ multiplex PCR; TCRdb stores just in-frame clones and leaves some out. The table shows 25,000 to 30,000 clones, with over 85% occurring only once. The sample here was unsorted PBMCs, taken less than 6.8 years after starting antiretroviral therapy. Every receptor here comes from a woman aged 40 to 50 with HIV.

V usage is TRBV18 and J usage is TRBJ1-4; 7 bases match TRBD1. The length of the CDR3 is 16 residues. CDR1 and CDR2 from the germline V gene are KGHSH and LQKENI. V was pared by 3 bases and J by 7 bases, with 11 bases of the junction left unmatched. The DNA for the CDR3 is TGTGCCAGCTCACCTATACAGGGGACCGAGAGTGAAAAACTGTTTTTT. This encodes CASSPIQGTESEKLFF.

The chain is built from TRBV7-9 and TRBJ1-3; possibly TRBD1 for D (5 bases). The ends were cut back, 6 bases at V and 4 bases at J, with 16 bases in the middle. The CDR3 has 15 residues. Germline V CDR1 and CDR2: SEHNR, FQNEAQ (reference sequence). The CDR3 sequence: CASRGDGGSGNTIYF. The DNA for the CDR3 is TGTGCCAGCAGGGGGGATGGGGGTTCCGGAAACACCATATATTTT.

V is TRBV7-9 and J is TRBJ2-3, with a tentative D call TRBD2 (6 bases). Germline V lookup: CDR1 SEHNR, CDR2 FQNEAQ (reference sequence). CDR3 size: 15 residues. The V gene lost 4 bases and the J gene lost 2 bases, with 13 bases spanning the gap. The DNA for the CDR3 is TGTGCCAGCAGCTCACGCGCGGGGCCCACAGATACGCAGTATTTT. Translation gives CASSSRAGPTDTQYF.

The table lists this clone with a count of one. The chain carries TRBV19 and TRBJ2-5; D is possibly TRBD1 (7 bases). The CDR3 is 14 residues long. Germline CDR1 reads LNHDA; CDR2 reads SQIVND (reference sequence). V shed 4 bases and J shed 2 bases, with 11 bases lying between them. In DNA form, the CDR3 reads TGTGCCAGTAGTAGGAGGGGGCAGCAAGAGACCCAGTACTTC. It specifies CASSRRGQQETQYF.

This clone was detected a few times. The rearrangement links TRBV12-5 to TRBJ1-6; 7 positions agree with TRBD1. Germline CDR1 LGHNT, CDR2 FRNRAP. This CDR3 comprises 14 residues. J gave up 6 bases and V 8 bases, and 7 bases lay outside the gene matches. The CDR3 here is CASRLRDSNSPLHF. Written as DNA, the CDR3 is TGTGCTAGTCGCCTCCGGGACAGTAATTCACCCCTCCACTTT.

The chain joins TRBV10-3 to TRBJ1-5; D unclear. Germline CDR1 and CDR2: ENHRY and SYGVKD. Trimming took 3 bases from V and 9 from J, leaving 24 bases between them. The CDR3 runs to 17 residues. The DNA for the CDR3 is TGTGCCATCAGTGATACCGACACCTCGTTAGGGTACATGCCCCAGCATTTT. Protein product: CAISDTDTSLGYMPQHF.

The rearrangement links TRBV19 to TRBJ1-1; a possible D gene is TRBD1 (5 bases). CDR1 and CDR2 (germline): LNHDA, SQIVND (reference sequence). The CDR3 length is 13 residues. V lost 5 bases, J lost 5 bases, and 12 bases lay in between. CDR3 sequence: CASSGQEGTEAFF. The CDR3 DNA is TGTGCCAGTAGTGGGCAGGAGGGGACTGAAGCTTTCTTT. The entire variable domain, with the rest obtained from reference TRBV19 and TRBJ1-1, is as follows: DGGITQSPKYLFRKEGQNVTLSCEQNLNHDAMYWYRQDPGQGLRLIYYSQIVNDFQKGDIAEGYSVSREKKESFPLTVTSAQKNPTAFYLCASSGQEGTEAFFGQGTRLTVV.

This chain uses TRBV7-9 with TRBJ1-5; the D gene is possibly TRBD1 (5 bases). V lost 2 bases to trimming and J lost 7 bases, with 15 bases between them. Germline values: CDR1 SEHNR, CDR2 FQNEAQ (reference sequence). CDR3 length: 15 residues. The CDR3 loop is CASSLLGGEGQPQHF. The CDR3 coding sequence is TGTGCCAGCAGCTTATTGGGAGGGGAAGGGCAGCCCCAGCATTTT.

V usage is TRBV4-1 and J usage is TRBJ1-2; D is undetermined. CDR3 size: 13 residues. CDR1 is MGHRA and CDR2 is YSYEKL in the germline V gene. V gave up 3 bases and J gave up 4 bases, with 9 bases separating them. The CDR3 coding sequence is TGCGCCAGCAGCCACACAGATGCCTATGGCTACACCTTC. As protein: CASSHTDAYGYTF.

The chain combines TRBV4-1 with TRBJ2-7; 12 bases line up with TRBD2. CDR3 length: 19 amino acids. Germline V gives CDR1 MGHRA, CDR2 YSYEKL. V trimming: 0 bases; J trimming: 1 base; junction bases outside the gene matches: 10. The CDR3 region is CASSQERGLAGRTSYEQYF. Written as DNA, the CDR3 is TGCGCCAGCAGCCAAGAGAGGGGACTAGCGGGCCGGACATCCTACGAGCAGTACTTC.

This clone was seen just once. The chain employs TRBV6-4 and TRBJ2-2, with D tentatively TRBD1 (6 bases). The V end lost 0 bases, the J end lost 4 bases, and 12 bases lay between the germline ends. Germline V gives CDR1 MRHNA, CDR2 SNTAGT. This CDR3 is built from 16 residues. This chain's CDR3 is CASSDSPGASTGELFF. The CDR3 DNA reads TGTGCCAGCAGTGACTCCCCAGGGGCCTCCACCGGGGAGCTGTTTTTT.

This rearrangement joins TRBV29-1 to TRBJ2-5; D may be TRBD1 (6 bases). V was pared by 0 bases and J by 2 bases, with 13 bases between. This CDR3 spans 15 amino acids. Germline-derived CDR1 and CDR2 are SQVTM and ANQGSEA. DNA of the CDR3: TGCAGCGTTGAAGACCCCGGGACACCGCAAGAGACCCAGTACTTC. It translates to CSVEDPGTPQETQYF.

V usage is TRBV19 and J usage is TRBJ2-5, with D possibly TRBD1 on 5 matching bases. CDR3 length: 13 residues. Germline CDR1 reads LNHDA; CDR2 reads SQIVND (reference sequence). V was pared by 3 bases and J by 10 bases, with 15 bases between. The CDR3, as DNA: TGTGCCAGTAGTATTATGGCCCAGGGCATCCAGTACTTC. Translating gives CASSIMAQGIQYF.

The chain uses TRBV5-8 and TRBJ2-3, with D possibly matching TRBD1 (5 bases). The V gene's germline CDR1 is SGHTS and CDR2 YDEGEE. V lost 0 bases and J 2 bases, leaving 16 bases between the germline ends. This CDR3 contains 17 residues. The CDR3 DNA reads as TGTGCCAGCAGCTTGGGCAGGGAATCATATCTCACAGATACGCAGTATTTT. Translated: CASSLGRESYLTDTQYF.

The genes are TRBV5-6 and TRBJ1-1, with TRBD1 matching over 7 bases. There are 15 residues in the CDR3. CDR1 SGHDT and CDR2 YYEEEE come from the germline V gene. V was clipped by 4 bases and J by 2 bases; unmatched bases: 8. CDR3 in DNA: TGTGCCAGCAGCCCCCTGGGAGGGGGCAACACTGAAGCTTTCTTT. It specifies CASSPLGGGNTEAFF.

The gene calls are TRBV5-1 and TRBJ2-3, with 11 bases matching TRBD2. Germline CDR1 and CDR2: SGHRS and YFSETQ. V lost 4 bases and J lost 1; bases outside the gene matches: 14. The CDR3 runs 19 residues. The CDR3 coding sequence is TGCGCCAGCAGCCCCAGGGTGGTAGCGGGGGGGCTTGGCACAGATACGCAGTATTTT. Amino acids: CASSPRVVAGGLGTDTQYF.

This clone was seen just once. The chain's CDR3 is CASGSRGVSYGYTF. CDR3 in DNA: TGTGCTAGTGGTTCCCGGGGGGTTTCGTATGGCTACACCTTC. V gene TRBV12-5 combines with J gene TRBJ1-2; TRBD1 is a possible D gene (5 bases). The V gene's germline CDR1 is LGHNT and CDR2 FRNRAP. V was trimmed by 4 bases and J by 5 bases, leaving 14 bases between them. The CDR3 is 14 amino acids.